A few counts support the clone carrying this T cell receptor beta chain. Its antigen is unknown. Absent ophthalmopathy progression within 18 months defined stable Graves' hyperthyroidism. Hyperthyroidism patients were newly diagnosed, had disease duration under 2 months, and were aged 18 to 65 years. The CDR3 is 16 residues long. V shed 3 bases, J shed 1 base, and the junction held 5 bases outside the gene matches. Germline values: CDR1 MNHEY, CDR2 SMNVEV (reference sequence). The sample originates from a study of T cells in Graves' hyperthyroidism and ophthalmopathy. Findings of the study overall: Model output signaled ophthalmopathy a median approximately 6 months ahead of onset. Separating ophthalmopathy from stable hyperthyroidism was achieved by a 13 V-J model.

RNA transcripts provided the source from which TCR beta CDR3 regions were amplified. The HTBI primer set drove a first-round RT-PCR of the TCR CDR3. Via MiXCR, TCRdb re-called the multiplex PCR reads, giving one row per CDR3 protein. This sample has about 570,000 distinct CDR3 sequences, with 12% to 15% found just once. The sample comprised blood. The receptor's source is a woman aged 35 to 49 with Graves' hyperthyroidism. The chain carries TRBV27 and TRBJ1-1; 10 bases are shared with TRBD1. CDR3 sequence reads: CASSFRQGAGNTEAFF. For the CDR3, the DNA is TGTGCCAGCAGTTTTAGACAGGGGGCCGGGAACACTGAAGCTTTCTTT.